These 10 T cell receptor beta chains share one sample of origin, sequenced in a study of CXCR3-negative and CXCR3-positive naive CD8 T cells. The TRB libraries of cDNA were built by UMI-labeled 5' RACE. TCRdb reprocessed the 5' RACE reads and keeps a single row for each CDR3 protein, giving no DNA. The sample data list fewer than 95,000 distinct CDR3 sequences. Sequenced: naive CXCR3- CD8+ T cells from blood. Subset reported: CD45RO-CCR7+CD27+CD95- naive CD8+ T cells lacking CXCR3 (TNR3-). Every receptor here comes from a human donor in good health. Some clones in this sample may be carry-over from other donors' samples.

The chain employs TRBV28 and TRBJ2-7; TCRdb's D call, TRBD1, is unchecked because there is no DNA. Germline CDR1 and CDR2: MDHEN and SYDVKM. This CDR3 contains 13 residues. The CDR3 region is CASSPGQIDEQYF.

J is TRBJ2-5 and V is TRBV10-3; TCRdb's assignment of TRBD1 cannot be checked, as there is no DNA. The germline CDR1 and CDR2 sequences are ENHRY and SYGVKD. CDR3 length: 14 residues. The CDR3 sequence: CAISDEAGDETQYF.

The chain employs TRBV10-3 and TRBJ2-3. CDR1 and CDR2 from the germline V gene are ENHRY and SYGVKD. The CDR3 runs 15 residues. The CDR3 sequence is CAISDFGNSTDTQYF.

This chain connects TRBV29-1 to TRBJ1-2; the TRBD1 assignment by TCRdb is unverifiable without DNA. The CDR3 totals 12 residues. Germline CDR1 and CDR2: SQVTM and ANQGSEA. CDR3 in amino acids: CSVPTGLYGYTF.

The chain combines TRBV27 with TRBJ2-7; TCRdb's D call, TRBD2, is unchecked because there is no DNA. The CDR3 is made up of 13 amino acids. Germline V gives CDR1 MNHEY, CDR2 SMNVEV (reference sequence). The CDR3 spells CASSYGRAGEQYF.

The chain uses TRBV2 and TRBJ1-1; the D call from TCRdb, TRBD1, cannot be confirmed without DNA. In germline, CDR1 is SNHLY, CDR2 FYNNEI. This CDR3 spans 16 amino acids. CDR3 protein: CASSTLGDRLNTEAFF. Based on the CDR3 plus reference TRBV2 and TRBJ1-1, the full variable domain is EPEVTQTPSHQVTQMGQEVILRCVPISNHLYFYWYRQILGQKVEFLVSFYNNEISEKSEIFDDQFSVERPDGSNFTLKIRSTKLEDSAMYFCASSTLGDRLNTEAFFGQGTRLTVV.

The chain employs TRBV29-1 and TRBJ1-1; TCRdb calls TRBD1, which cannot be checked without DNA. Germline loops: CDR1 SQVTM, CDR2 ANQGSEA. CDR3 length: 15 amino acids. The CDR3 here is CSVEEPGVINTEAFF.

The chain recombines TRBV3-1 with TRBJ2-1; the TRBD2 assignment by TCRdb is unverifiable without DNA. CDR3 length: 16 residues. CDR1 and CDR2 from the germline V gene are LGHDT and YNNKEL (reference sequence). CDR3 sequence: CASSPPGLAGVNEQFF.

The genes are TRBV29-1 and TRBJ1-2. The CDR3 covers 13 residues. Germline CDR1 SQVTM, CDR2 ANQGSEA. This CDR3 is CSVLSPRDYGYTF. Complete variable domain (other parts from reference TRBV29-1 and TRBJ1-2): SAVISQKPSRDICQRGTSLTIQCQVDSQVTMMFWYRQQPGQSLTLIATANQGSEATYESGFVIDKFPISRPNLTFSTLTVSNMSPEDSSIYLCSVLSPRDYGYTFGSGTRLTVV.

The chain has TRBV7-9 and TRBJ2-7; TCRdb's D gene call, TRBD1, goes unchecked for lack of DNA. CDR3 size: 16 residues. CDR1 is SEHNR, CDR2 FQNEAQ, per germline (reference sequence). CDR3 sequence: CASSLLTGGISYEQYF. Using reference TRBV7-9 and TRBJ2-7 for the parts outside the CDR3, the full variable domain is DTGVSQNPRHKITKRGQNVTFRCDPISEHNRLYWYRQTLGQGPEFLTYFQNEAQLEKSRLLSDRFSAERPKGSFSTLEIQRTEQGDSAMYLCASSLLTGGISYEQYFGPGTRLTVT.